In its sample, the clone carrying this T cell receptor beta chain was seen a few times. Its antigen is currently unknown. TCRdb analysed the 5' RACE reads with MiXCR anew, one entry per CDR3 protein. The data hold about 800,000 distinct CDR3 sequences, with 10% to 15% observed a single time. This specimen comes from a study of CD8 T cells in ankylosing spondylitis. Study results and limitations: A TCR beta motif of about eight highly homologous variants seemed to mark ankylosing spondylitis blood.

Sequencing was done on a sample of blood, either unsorted or a sorted T cell fraction (not recorded which). The source is a male donor with ankylosing spondylitis.

The DNA of the CDR3 is TGTGCCAGCAGCCCCCGGGACGATACGCAGTATTTT. It encodes CASSPRDDTQYF. V and J are TRBV7-2 and TRBJ2-3; tentatively, D is TRBD1 or TRBD2 (5 bases each). V dropped 5 bases and J dropped 6 bases, with 9 bases sitting between them. This CDR3 has 12 residues. The germline CDR1 and CDR2 sequences are SGHTA and FQGNSA.